The entry that follows covers one T cell receptor (beta chain) sequence. This record comes from a study of blood T cell repertoires in COVID-19. Study at large: The United States, Italy and Spain were the sources of the acute and convalescent COVID-19 samples. In each case, the material was cDNA or gDNA derived from T cells, B-cell-depleted T cells, or PBMCs.

Study processing details: Amplification of reference gene primers provided the estimated nucleated cell counts. The data were produced by immunoSEQ multiplex PCR, yet TCRdb's version contains in-frame clones alone and is incomplete. Clone size and V and J calls were adopted from that table, with D and trimming inferred from the DNA. The table has fewer than 250,000 clones, roughly 90% seen once; the top ten hold approximately 1.6%. Trimming cost V 4 bases and J 7 bases; bases outside gene matches: 9. Germline assignment: CDR1 SGHKS and CDR2 YYEKEE (reference sequence). The CDR3 runs 15 residues. The sample taken for sequencing was peripheral blood. The genes are TRBV5-5 and TRBJ1-4; the match to TRBD1 covers 8 bases. This receptor was taken from a man between 65 and 85 years old with acute or convalescent COVID-19. CDR3 in DNA: TGTGCCAGCAGCGTGTCAGGGGGCTTGCGTGAAAAACTGTTTTTT. Translation: CASSVSGGLREKLFF.